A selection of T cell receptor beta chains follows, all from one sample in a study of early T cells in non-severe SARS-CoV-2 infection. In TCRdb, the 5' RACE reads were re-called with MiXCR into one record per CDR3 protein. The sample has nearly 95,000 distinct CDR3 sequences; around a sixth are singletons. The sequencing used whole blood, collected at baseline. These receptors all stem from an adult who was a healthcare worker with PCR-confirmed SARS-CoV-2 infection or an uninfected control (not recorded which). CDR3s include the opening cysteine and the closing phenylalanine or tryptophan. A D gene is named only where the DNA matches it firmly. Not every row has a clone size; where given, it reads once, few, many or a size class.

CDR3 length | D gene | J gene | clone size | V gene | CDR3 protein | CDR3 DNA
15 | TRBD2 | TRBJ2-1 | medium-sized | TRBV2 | CASYASGGRDNEQFF | TGTGCCAGCTACGCTAGCGGGGGCCGCGACAATGAGCAGTTCTTC
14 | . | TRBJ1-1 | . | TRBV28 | CASSSGGVKTEAFF | TGTGCCAGCAGTTCGGGGGGAGTCAAGACTGAAGCTTTCTTT
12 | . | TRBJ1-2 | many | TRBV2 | CAAKTAQSGYTF | TGTGCCGCGAAGACCGCCCAGAGCGGCTACACCTTC
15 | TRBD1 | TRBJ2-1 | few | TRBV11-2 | CASRYRGDSYNEQFF | TGTGCCAGCAGGTACAGGGGAGACTCCTACAATGAGCAGTTCTTC
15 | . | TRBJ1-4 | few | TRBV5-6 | CASSPWTSQGEKLFF | TGTGCCAGCAGCCCTTGGACCTCCCAGGGGGAAAAACTGTTTTTT
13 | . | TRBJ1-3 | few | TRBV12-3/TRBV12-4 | CASSFNAGNTIYF | TGTGCCAGCAGTTTTAACGCGGGAAACACCATATATTTT
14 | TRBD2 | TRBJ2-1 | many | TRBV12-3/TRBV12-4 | CASSRTSGYNEQFF | TGTGCCAGCAGCCGGACTAGCGGTTACAATGAGCAGTTCTTC
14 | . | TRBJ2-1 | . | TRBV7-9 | CASSFLASYNEQFF | TGTGCCAGCAGCTTTCTAGCCTCCTACAATGAGCAGTTCTTC
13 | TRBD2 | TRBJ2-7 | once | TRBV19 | CASKVAGGHEQYF | TGTGCCAGTAAGGTAGCGGGAGGGCACGAGCAGTACTTC
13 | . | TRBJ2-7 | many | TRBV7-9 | CASSSPSTYEQYF | TGTGCCAGCAGCTCCCCCTCGACCTACGAGCAGTACTTC
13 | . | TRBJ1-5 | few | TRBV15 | CATSREANQPQHF | TGTGCCACCAGCAGAGAAGCGAATCAGCCCCAGCATTTT
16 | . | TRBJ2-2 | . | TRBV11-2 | CASSPTASRNTGELFF | TGTGCCAGCAGCCCGACCGCTTCCCGAAACACCGGGGAGCTGTTTTTT
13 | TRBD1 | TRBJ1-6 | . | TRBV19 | CASSPQGPSPLHF | TGTGCCAGTAGTCCACAGGGGCCCTCACCCCTCCACTTT
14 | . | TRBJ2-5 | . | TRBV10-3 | CAISGLTAQETQYF | TGTGCCATCAGTGGTCTCACAGCTCAAGAGACCCAGTACTTC
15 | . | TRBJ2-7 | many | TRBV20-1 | CSARDPELSSYEQYF | TGCAGTGCTAGAGATCCCGAGTTGAGCTCCTACGAGCAGTACTTC
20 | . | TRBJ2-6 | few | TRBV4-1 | CASSQDSVAELGTGANVLTF | TGCGCCAGCAGCCAAGACAGCGTGGCGGAACTGGGAACTGGGGCCAACGTCCTGACTTTC
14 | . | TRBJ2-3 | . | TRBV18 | CASSPTTDRDTQYF | TGTGCCAGCTCACCGACGACAGATCGAGATACGCAGTATTTT
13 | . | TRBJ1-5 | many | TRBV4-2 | CASSHLGNQPQHF | TGTGCCAGCAGCCATTTGGGCAATCAGCCCCAGCATTTT
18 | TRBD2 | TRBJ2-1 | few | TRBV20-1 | CSAREPTVAGGSYNEQFF | TGCAGTGCTAGAGAACCCACTGTAGCGGGAGGATCCTACAATGAGCAGTTCTTC
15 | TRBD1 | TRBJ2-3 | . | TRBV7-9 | CASSPRQGGTDTQYF | TGTGCCAGCAGCCCCAGACAGGGAGGCACAGATACGCAGTATTTT
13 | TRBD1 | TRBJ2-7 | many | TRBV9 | CASSSGTGDEQYF | TGTGCCAGCAGCTCCGGGACAGGGGACGAGCAGTACTTC
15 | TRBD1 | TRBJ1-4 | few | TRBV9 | CASSPGQGAGKKLFF | TGTGCCAGCAGCCCCGGACAGGGGGCAGGGAAAAAACTGTTTTTT
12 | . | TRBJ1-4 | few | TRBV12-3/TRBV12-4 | CASSPGTEKLFF | TGTGCCAGCAGCCCCGGGACTGAAAAACTGTTTTTT
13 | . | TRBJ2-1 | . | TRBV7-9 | CASSLNDYNEQFF | TGTGCCAGCAGCTTGAATGACTACAATGAGCAGTTCTTC
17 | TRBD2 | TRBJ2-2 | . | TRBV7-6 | CASSLGLSGRRSGELFF | TGTGCCAGCAGCCTTGGTTTAAGCGGGAGAAGGAGCGGGGAGCTGTTTTTT
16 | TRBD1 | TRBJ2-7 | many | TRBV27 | CASREGDRVFSYEQYF | TGTGCCAGCAGGGAGGGGGACAGGGTCTTTTCCTACGAGCAGTACTTC
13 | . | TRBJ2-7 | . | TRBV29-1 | CSVATGRPYEQYF | TGCAGCGTTGCCACAGGGCGCCCCTACGAGCAGTACTTC
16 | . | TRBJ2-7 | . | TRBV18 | CASSPSGAVVGYEQYF | TGTGCCAGCTCACCCTCTGGGGCGGTCGTCGGCTACGAGCAGTACTTC
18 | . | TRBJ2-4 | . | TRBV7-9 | CASSQNLGPTWGRDIQYF | TGTGCCAGCAGCCAGAACCTGGGCCCGACATGGGGCAGGGACATTCAGTACTTC
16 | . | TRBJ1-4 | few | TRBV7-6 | CASSLNLAAANEKLFF | TGTGCCAGCAGCTTAAACCTGGCAGCGGCTAATGAAAAACTGTTTTTT
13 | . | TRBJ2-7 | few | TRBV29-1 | CSVVNVPTGEQYF | TGCAGCGTTGTCAACGTCCCGACGGGCGAGCAGTACTTC
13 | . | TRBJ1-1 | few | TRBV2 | CASREGPRTEAFF | TGTGCCAGCAGGGAGGGCCCCCGCACTGAAGCTTTCTTT
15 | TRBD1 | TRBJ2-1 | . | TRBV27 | CASSWDLGQYNEQFF | TGTGCCAGCAGTTGGGACCTGGGACAGTACAATGAGCAGTTCTTC
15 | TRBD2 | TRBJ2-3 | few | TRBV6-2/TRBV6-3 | CASSYGGRATPTQYF | TGTGCCAGCAGTTACGGCGGGAGAGCTACACCTACGCAGTATTTT
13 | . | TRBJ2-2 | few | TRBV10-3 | CAVIGPSTGELFF | TGTGCCGTCATAGGACCTAGCACCGGGGAGCTGTTTTTT
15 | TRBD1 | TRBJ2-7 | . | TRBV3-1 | CASSQDWDSSYEQYF | TGTGCCAGCAGCCAAGATTGGGACAGCTCCTACGAGCAGTACTTC
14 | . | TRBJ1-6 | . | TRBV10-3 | CAMGRDRRDSPLHF | TGTGCCATGGGGAGGGACCGACGGGATTCACCCCTCCACTTT
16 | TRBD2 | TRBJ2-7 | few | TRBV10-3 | CAISEPPGLAAYEQYF | TGTGCCATCAGTGAGCCCCCGGGACTAGCGGCCTACGAGCAGTACTTC
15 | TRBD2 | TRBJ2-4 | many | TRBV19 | CASSLTKREVNIQYF | TGTGCCAGTAGCCTCACGAAGCGGGAGGTAAACATTCAGTACTTC
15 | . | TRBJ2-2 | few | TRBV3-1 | CASSQAPRGAGELFF | TGTGCCAGCAGCCAAGCTCCTAGGGGGGCCGGGGAGCTGTTTTTT